The 13 T cell receptor beta chains listed next were all sequenced from one sample in a study of blood T cells in healthy people across ages. Then a second PCR, running about 6 to 11 cycles, was carried out with a sample-barcoded 5' primer and a J-beta primer mix. Each CDR3 protein gets one entry after TCRdb re-called the 5' RACE reads with MiXCR. This repertoire shows roughly 650,000 distinct CDR3 sequences, around 32% found once; its top ten account for approximately 15%. Material for sequencing was blood. These receptors all stem from a woman older than 75 in good health.

In its sample, this clonotype was seen once. J is TRBJ2-7 and V is TRBV20-1; tentatively, D is TRBD1 or TRBD2 (5 bases each). Germline V gene data show CDR1 as DFQATT and CDR2 as SNEGSKA (reference sequence). CDR3 length equals 13 residues. Trimming removed 7 bases from V and 1 base from J, with 14 bases in between. The CDR3 sequence is CSVQGTMSYEQYF. The CDR3 region has the DNA TGCAGTGTACAAGGGACGATGTCCTACGAGCAGTACTTC.

The gene calls are TRBV9 and TRBJ2-2; 9 bases line up with TRBD2. Germline V gene sequence: CDR1 SGDLS, CDR2 YYNGEE. Germline trimming cut 0 bases from V and 1 base from J; bases unmatched to any gene: 10. The CDR3 has 19 amino acids. The DNA for the CDR3 is TGTGCCAGCAGCGTAGGGGATTATAGCGGGGGCCTGAACACCGGGGAGCTGTTTTTT. Translated: CASSVGDYSGGLNTGELFF. Supplemented by reference TRBV9 and TRBJ2-2, the full variable domain reads DSGVTQTPKHLITATGQRVTLRCSPRSGDLSVYWYQQSLDQGLQFLIQYYNGEERAKGNILERFSAQQFPDLHSELNLSSLELGDSALYFCASSVGDYSGGLNTGELFFGEGSRLTVL.

In its sample, this clonotype was seen many times. Written as DNA, the CDR3 is TGTGCCAGCAGCAGGGACTGGGGGGAGACCCAGTACTTC. Translated, it gives CASSRDWGETQYF. The chain employs TRBV7-2 and TRBJ2-5; D is possibly TRBD2 (6 bases). The ends were cut back, 5 bases at V and 5 bases at J, with 12 bases in the middle. CDR3 length: 13 amino acids. Germline CDR1 SGHTA, CDR2 FQGNSA.

This clonotype was seen repeatedly, ten times or more. V gene TRBV4-2 combines with J gene TRBJ1-6, with 12 bases aligning to TRBD1. From germline, CDR1 is LGHNA and CDR2 YNFKEQ. This CDR3 is 19 amino acids long. V trimming: 0 bases; J trimming: 8 bases; junction bases outside the gene matches: 11. This CDR3 reads CASSQDRTGTGGFDSPLHF. Here the CDR3 DNA reads TGTGCCAGCAGCCAAGATCGTACCGGGACAGGGGGCTTTGATTCACCCCTCCACTTT.

This clonotype showed up just once. One junction end does not reproduce the germline sequence, and a read error may be involved. This rearrangement joins TRBV9 to TRBJ1-1; 7 bases are shared with TRBD1. Germline values: CDR1 SGDLS, CDR2 YYNGEE. CDR3 length: 15 amino acids. Written as DNA, the CDR3 is TGTGTCAGCAGCGACAGCAGGGGGGCGGGCACTGAAGCTTTCTTT. Residues: CVSSDSRGAGTEAFF.

CDR3 in amino acids: CASSRTGFEGNEQFF. CDR3 nucleotide sequence: TGCGCCAGCAGCCGGACAGGGTTTGAGGGGAATGAGCAGTTCTTC. The chain is built from TRBV5-1 and TRBJ2-1, with 8 bases lining up with TRBD1. Germline V lookup: CDR1 SGHRS, CDR2 YFSETQ. The CDR3 extends over 15 amino acids. Trimming removed 4 bases from V and 7 bases from J; junction bases left unmatched: 10.

This chain links TRBV25-1 with TRBJ2-5; no clear D gene. This CDR3 spans 13 amino acids. CDR1 MGHDK and CDR2 SYGVNS come from the germline V gene. The V and J ends lost 6 bases and 0 bases respectively, with 8 bases between them. The CDR3 loop is CASSTANQETQYF. For the CDR3, the DNA is TGTGCCAGCAGCACCGCTAACCAAGAGACCCAGTACTTC.

The chain couples TRBV5-1 to TRBJ1-3, with a weak D call TRBD1 (6 bases). This CDR3 is 15 amino acids long. Per germline, CDR1 SGHRS and CDR2 YFSETQ. Trimming cost V 9 bases and J 0 bases, with 16 bases left between them. The CDR3 spells CATAKDSSSGNTIYF. Here the CDR3 DNA reads TGCGCCACCGCGAAGGACAGTTCCTCTGGAAACACCATATATTTT.

The sample holds many counts of this clonotype. The genes are TRBV27 and TRBJ1-2; perhaps TRBD1 as D (6 bases). The CDR3 spans 16 residues. CDR1 is MNHEY and CDR2 is SMNVEV in the germline V gene (reference sequence). Trimming removed 5 bases at V and 3 bases at J, with 19 bases between. The CDR3 nucleotides are TGTGCCAGCAGTCCAGCTCTGGTGTCAGGGGACTATGGCTACACCTTC. Translating gives CASSPALVSGDYGYTF.

About this clonotype: Since a much larger clone is just one base distant, this may be a read error. This chain uses TRBV19 with TRBJ1-4; D is uncertain. From germline, CDR1 is LNHDA and CDR2 SQIVND (reference sequence). The CDR3 sequence is 13 residues long. The CDR3 nucleotides read TGTGCCAGTAGGAGGGAGACTAATGAAAAACGGTTTTTT. It encodes CASRRETNEKRFF.

Comments on this clonotype: This sequence may be a read error, since a much larger clone differs from it by one base. The genes are TRBV6-6 and TRBJ2-1; 11 bases line up with TRBD2. V dropped 4 bases and J dropped 13; count of bases not matched to a gene: 6. The CDR3 spans 13 residues. Germline V CDR1 and CDR2: MNHNY, SVGAGI (reference sequence). In DNA form, the CDR3 reads TGTGCCAGCAGTTCGACTAGCGGGGAGACCCAGTTCTTC. Protein product: CASSSTSGETQFF.

This clonotype appeared many times. The chain couples TRBV20-1 to TRBJ2-5; D tentatively fits TRBD1 or TRBD2 (6 bases each). Trimming removed 0 bases from V and 5 bases from J, with 13 bases in between. In germline, CDR1 is DFQATT, CDR2 SNEGSKA (reference sequence). The CDR3 runs 14 residues. This CDR3 is CSAREGGPQETQYF. DNA of the CDR3: TGCAGTGCTAGAGAGGGGGGCCCCCAGGAGACCCAGTACTTC.

This sequence joins TRBV7-2 and TRBJ2-7; 9 nucleotides align to TRBD1. The CDR3 extends over 16 amino acids. Looked up from germline, CDR1 is SGHTA and CDR2 is FQGNSA. V trimming: 1 base; J trimming: 5 bases; junction bases outside the gene matches: 9. CDR3 in amino acids: CASSLGPGTGNNEQYF. As DNA, the CDR3 is TGTGCCAGCAGCTTAGGCCCCGGGACAGGGAACAACGAGCAGTACTTC.